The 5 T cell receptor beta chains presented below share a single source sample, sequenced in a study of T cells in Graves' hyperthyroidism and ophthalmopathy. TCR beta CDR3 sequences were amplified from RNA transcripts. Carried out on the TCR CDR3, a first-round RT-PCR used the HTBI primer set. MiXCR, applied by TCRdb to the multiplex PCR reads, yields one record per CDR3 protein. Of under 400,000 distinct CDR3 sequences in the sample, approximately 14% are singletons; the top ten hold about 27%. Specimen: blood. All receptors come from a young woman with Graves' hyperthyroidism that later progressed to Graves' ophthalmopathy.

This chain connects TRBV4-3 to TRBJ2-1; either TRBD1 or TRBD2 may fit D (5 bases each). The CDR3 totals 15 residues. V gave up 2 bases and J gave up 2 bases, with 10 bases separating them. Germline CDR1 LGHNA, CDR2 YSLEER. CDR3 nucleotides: TGCGCCAGCAGCCAAACGGGACGGGCCTACAATGAGCAGTTCTTC. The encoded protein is CASSQTGRAYNEQFF.

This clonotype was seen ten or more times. CDR3 residues: CAISESTDRAGTQYF. Written as DNA, the CDR3 is TGTGCCATCAGTGAGTCTACGGACAGGGCAGGGACCCAGTACTTC. The V gene is TRBV10-3, the J gene TRBJ2-5, with TRBD1 matching over 8 bases. The V segment lost 0 bases and the J segment 7 bases; nucleotides outside the gene matches: 7. The germline CDR1 and CDR2 sequences are ENHRY and SYGVKD. The CDR3 covers 15 residues.

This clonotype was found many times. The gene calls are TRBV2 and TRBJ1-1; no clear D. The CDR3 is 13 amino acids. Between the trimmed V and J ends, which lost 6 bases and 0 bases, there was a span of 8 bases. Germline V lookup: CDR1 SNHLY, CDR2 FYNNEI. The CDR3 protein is CASRWSLNTEAFF. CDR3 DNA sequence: TGTGCCAGCAGATGGAGTTTGAACACTGAAGCTTTCTTT.

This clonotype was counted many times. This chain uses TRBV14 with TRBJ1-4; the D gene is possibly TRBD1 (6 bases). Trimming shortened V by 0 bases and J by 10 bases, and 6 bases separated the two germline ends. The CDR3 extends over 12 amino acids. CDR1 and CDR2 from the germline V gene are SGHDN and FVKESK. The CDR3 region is CASSQEGGKLFF. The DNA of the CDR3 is TGTGCCAGCAGCCAAGAAGGGGGAAAACTGTTTTTT.

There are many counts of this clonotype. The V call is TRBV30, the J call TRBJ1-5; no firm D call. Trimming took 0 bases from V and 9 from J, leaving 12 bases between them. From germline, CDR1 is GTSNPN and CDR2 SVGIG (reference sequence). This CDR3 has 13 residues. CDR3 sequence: CAWSVRPRGPQHF. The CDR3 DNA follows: TGTGCCTGGAGTGTACGTCCCCGAGGGCCCCAGCATTTT.